This TCR beta chain was observed in a study of T cell changes during pregnancy in multiple sclerosis. Produced via immunoSEQ multiplex PCR; TCRdb's table is partial and in-frame only. This table holds fewer than 40,000 clones, roughly nine tenths found once. The CDR3 is 15 residues long. CDR1 and CDR2 from the germline V gene are MNHNS and SASEGT. V lost 6 bases and J 8 bases, leaving 22 bases between the germline ends. J is TRBJ1-2 and V is TRBV6-1, with a weak D call TRBD1 (6 bases). This receptor was identified in a female donor in good health, enrolled as a control in a pregnancy study. The specimen was CD4+ T cells from peripheral blood mononuclear cells, collected in the second trimester of pregnancy. The CDR3 region has the DNA TGTGCCAGCAGCGATATAACGAGCGGGGGCGGCGGCTACACCTTC. It codes for CASSDITSGGGGYTF.